The 6 T cell receptor beta chains below come from one sample, sequenced in a study of blood T cells in healthy people across ages. With a J-beta primer mix and a sample-barcoded 5' primer, a second PCR ran 7 to 11 cycles. TCRdb fed the 5' RACE reads into MiXCR, producing one record per CDR3 protein. Of 700,000 to 850,000 distinct CDR3 sequences in the sample, about 53% were seen once. Material: blood. Receptors originate from an elderly man in good health.

The J gene is TRBJ2-5, the V gene TRBV20-1; TRBD1 aligns across 10 bases. The junction had 10 bases not matched to a gene; V was cut back by 2 bases and J by 4 bases. From germline, CDR1 is DFQATT and CDR2 SNEGSKA (reference sequence). CDR3 size: 16 residues. The CDR3 sequence is CSARQIGTGVGETQYF. CDR3 in DNA: TGCAGTGCTAGACAAATCGGGACAGGGGTGGGAGAGACCCAGTACTTC.

This clonotype was detected a few times. The chain carries TRBV25-1 and TRBJ2-7; 9 bases are shared with TRBD1. Germline values: CDR1 MGHDK, CDR2 SYGVNS. This CDR3 is 15 amino acids long. Trimming cost V 5 bases and J 5 bases; bases outside gene matches: 10. DNA of the CDR3: TGTGCCAGCAGTCGCCCCGGGACAGGGTTGCACGAGCAGTACTTC. Translating gives CASSRPGTGLHEQYF.

This chain links TRBV29-1 with TRBJ2-1, with 9 nucleotides matching TRBD1. The CDR3 has 16 amino acids. Germline-derived CDR1 and CDR2 are SQVTM and ANQGSEA. After removal of 7 bases from V and 0 bases from J, the junction contained 10 bases not matched to a gene. CDR3 in amino acids: CSDSTGGASSYNEQFF. Here the CDR3 DNA reads TGCAGCGACTCGACAGGGGGTGCCAGCTCCTACAATGAGCAGTTCTTC.

The V and J genes are TRBV25-1 and TRBJ2-3, with TRBD2 matching 10 bases. The CDR3 covers 15 residues. Germline V gene lookup returns CDR1 MGHDK and CDR2 SYGVNS. V lost 3 bases to trimming and J lost 3 bases; unmatched junction nucleotides: 3. This chain's CDR3 is CASSDPAGGTDTQYF. CDR3 DNA: TGTGCCAGCAGTGACCCAGCGGGGGGGACAGATACGCAGTATTTT.

The chain recombines TRBV13 with TRBJ2-1; 7 bases agree with TRBD1. This CDR3 contains 14 residues. CDR1 is PRHDT, CDR2 FYEKMQ, per germline (reference sequence). V shed 5 bases and J 7 bases; nucleotides not matched to a gene: 8. CDR3 bases: TGTGCCAGCAGCCCCCTGACAGGGTGGAATGAGCAGTTCTTC. It is translated as CASSPLTGWNEQFF.

The chain is built from TRBV29-1 and TRBJ2-5, with 7 bases lining up with TRBD2. Germline values: CDR1 SQVTM, CDR2 ANQGSEA. The CDR3 covers 14 residues. Losses at the gene ends were 1 base for V and 4 bases for J; bases not matched to a gene: 6. CDR3 DNA sequence: TGCAGCGTTGAAGGCCTGACTAGCCGAGAGACCCAGTACTTC. Protein: CSVEGLTSRETQYF. The full variable domain, completed using reference TRBV29-1 and TRBJ2-5, is SAVISQKPSRDICQRGTSLTIQCQVDSQVTMMFWYRQQPGQSLTLIATANQGSEATYESGFVIDKFPISRPNLTFSTLTVSNMSPEDSSIYLCSVEGLTSRETQYFGPGTRLLVL.